This T cell receptor (beta chain) appears in the sequencing data of a study of shared clonotypes between healthy human individuals. General study results and limits: Sharing of clonotypes among donors was expected to vary with sequencing depth. Researchers sampled blood only, noting tissue repertoires likely differ.

As regards this clone: The antigen is not known.

Execution of the assay was at deep level. Libraries were prepared by immunoSEQ multiplex PCR; TCRdb keeps only in-frame clonotypes and omits some of them. The sample includes some 1.4 million clones, over 95% of them seen just once. Trimming at V came to 7 bases and at J to 4 bases, leaving 11 bases not matched to a gene. The CDR3 is 15 amino acids. CDR1 is SGHTA and CDR2 is FQGNSA in the germline V gene. V and J are TRBV7-2 and TRBJ2-3; 7 bases map to TRBD2. What was sequenced was naive CD4+ T cells sorted from blood. As to subset: CD45RA+ positively selected. The TCR originated in a man younger than 45 in good health. The CDR3 here is CASTLSSGLPDTQYF. Here the CDR3 DNA reads TGTGCCAGCACCCTATCTAGCGGCCTCCCAGATACGCAGTATTTT.